Included here is one T cell receptor (beta chain) sequence, with context. What it binds is not known. This record belongs to a study of tumor-infiltrating lymphocytes in primary liver carcinoma. General study results and limits: Relative to blood, tumors carried a significantly larger fraction of the repertoire in their top 250 clones (p = 0.039).

The germline gives CDR1 SGHAT, CDR2 FQNNGV. The CDR3 length is 15 residues. V lost 8 bases and J 13 bases, leaving 26 bases between the germline ends. Total RNA and DNA came together from approximately 20-30 mg of bulk tissue without cell sorting. The researchers produced TCR beta cDNA from roughly 550 ng total RNA with a constant-region primer. Three nested multiplex PCR rounds of slightly modified ARM-PCR generated TCR beta libraries. A C-beta reverse primer and TRBV1-TRBV30 forward primers served in each of the first two PCR rounds, at 10 cycles apiece. Using its own MiXCR run on the multiplex PCR reads, TCRdb lists one record per CDR3 protein. In the table there are tens of thousands of distinct CDR3 sequences, over 65% of which are singletons.

V usage is TRBV11-2 and J usage is TRBJ2-2, with a possible D match to TRBD2 (6 bases). The receptor's source is a man aged 35-49 years with primary liver carcinoma and hepatitis B virus infection. Sequenced input: liver tumor tissue from sampling region 3. Subset reported: tumor region T3, left-lateral pole. In DNA form, the CDR3 reads TGTGCCAGCCTCCCACCGGGAGTACACACCGGGATGCTGTTTTTT. Protein sequence: CASLPPGVHTGMLFF.